The clone carrying this T cell receptor beta chain appeared a few times. V lost 5 bases and J 3 bases, leaving 13 bases between the germline ends. Germline assignment: CDR1 SGHNT and CDR2 YYREEE (reference sequence). The CDR3 runs 14 residues. TCRdb re-called the 5' RACE reads through MiXCR, storing one row per CDR3 protein. The table lists approximately 73,000 distinct CDR3 sequences, around 13% of them singletons. This specimen comes from a study of early T cells in non-severe SARS-CoV-2 infection. The sequence was obtained from an adult who was a healthcare worker with PCR-confirmed SARS-CoV-2 infection or an uninfected control (not recorded which). Sequenced: whole blood. The genes are TRBV5-4 and TRBJ2-3; D may be TRBD2 (5 bases). CDR3 nucleotides: TGTGCCAGCAGAGCGAGAGAGGGTACAGATACGCAGTATTTT. It encodes CASRAREGTDTQYF.